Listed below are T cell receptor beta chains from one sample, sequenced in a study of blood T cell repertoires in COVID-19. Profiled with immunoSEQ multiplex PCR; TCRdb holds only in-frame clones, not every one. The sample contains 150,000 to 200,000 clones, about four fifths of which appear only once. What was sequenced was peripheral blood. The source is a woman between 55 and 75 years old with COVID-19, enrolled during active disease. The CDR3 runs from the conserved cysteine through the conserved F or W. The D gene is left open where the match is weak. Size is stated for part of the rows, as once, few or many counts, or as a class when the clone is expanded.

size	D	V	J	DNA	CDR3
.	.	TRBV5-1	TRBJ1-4	TGCGCCAGCAGCTTGAACAGCGGTAATGAAAAACTGTTTTTT	CASSLNSGNEKLFF
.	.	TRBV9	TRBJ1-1	TGTGCCAGCGGACCCACCCCGGAGGCTCACACTGAAGCTTTCTTT	CASGPTPEAHTEAFF
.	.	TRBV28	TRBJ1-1	TGTGCCAGCAGGGAGCAGGGAATAGGGGCTGAAGCTTTCTTT	CASREQGIGAEAFF
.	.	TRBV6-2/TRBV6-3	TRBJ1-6	TGTGCCAGCAGTTCAAACCTGGGAGAAATGTCTTCACCCCTCCACTTT	CASSSNLGEMSSPLHF
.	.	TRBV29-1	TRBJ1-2	TGCAGCGTTGCTGGGACACCCTATGGCTACACCTTC	CSVAGTPYGYTF
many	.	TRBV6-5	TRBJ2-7	TGTGCCAGCAGTTACTCGACCGGGTCGGGGCAGTACTTC	CASSYSTGSGQYF
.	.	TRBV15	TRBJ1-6	TGTGCCACCAGCAGAGATCTCGTCGGCAGGGTTTTGAATTCACCCCTCCACTTT	CATSRDLVGRVLNSPLHF
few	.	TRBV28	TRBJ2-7	TGTGCCAGCACCAAAAGTGGGGGCGGGGGCCCCCTCGTTATTTCCTACGAGCAGTACTTC	CASTKSGGGGPLVISYEQYF
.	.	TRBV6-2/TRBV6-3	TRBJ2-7	TGTGCCAGCAGTCCGTCAGGTTCCTCCTACGAGCAGTACTTC	CASSPSGSSYEQYF
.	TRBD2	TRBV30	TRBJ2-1	TGTGCCTGGGCGGGAGGGCCTTACAATGAGCAGTTCTTC	CAWAGGPYNEQFF
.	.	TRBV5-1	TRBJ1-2	TGCGCCAGCAGCTTGGGACAGAGTGAAGGCTACACCTTC	CASSLGQSEGYTF
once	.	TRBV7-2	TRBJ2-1	TGTGCCAGCAGCCCTATTAGGACAGCGACCAATGAGCAGTTCTTC	CASSPIRTATNEQFF
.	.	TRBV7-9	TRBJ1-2	TGTGCCAGCAGCTTAGGTTCAGGGAACTATGGCTACACCTTC	CASSLGSGNYGYTF
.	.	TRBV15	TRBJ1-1	TGTGCCACCAGCAGGGCCGGGTGGACTGAAGCTTTCTTT	CATSRAGWTEAFF
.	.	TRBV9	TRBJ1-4	TGTGCCAGTAGCGCACCCTCGGGGGGGGAAAAACTGTTTTTT	CASSAPSGGEKLFF
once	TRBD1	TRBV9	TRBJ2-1	TGTGCCAGCAGCGTCCGACAGGGGTACGGCAATGAGCAGTTCTTC	CASSVRQGYGNEQFF
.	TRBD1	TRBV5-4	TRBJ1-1	TGTGCCAGCAGCCGGGACAGTACGAACACTGAAGCTTTCTTT	CASSRDSTNTEAFF
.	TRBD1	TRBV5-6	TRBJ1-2	TGTGCCAGCAGCGTGACAGGGGGTGGCTACACCTTC	CASSVTGGGYTF
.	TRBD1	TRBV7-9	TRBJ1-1	TGTGCCAGCAGCAGACAGGGGGTATCTGAAGCTTTCTTT	CASSRQGVSEAFF
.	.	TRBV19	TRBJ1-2	TGTGCCAGTAGTTTGAGGGTCTATGGCTACACCTTC	CASSLRVYGYTF
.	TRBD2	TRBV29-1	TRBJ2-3	TGCAGCGTTGGGGCGGGAGAAGCAGATACGCAGTATTTT	CSVGAGEADTQYF
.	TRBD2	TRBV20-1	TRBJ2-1	TGCAGTGCTAGTACGGGACTAGCGGGACTCAATGAGCAGTTCTTC	CSASTGLAGLNEQFF
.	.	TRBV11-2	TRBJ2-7	TGTGCCAGCAGCTTAGTGGAGTCTCCCCTCTACGAGCAGTACTTC	CASSLVESPLYEQYF
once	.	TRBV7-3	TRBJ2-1	TGTGCCAGCAGCTCCGCCGACTACCCGAGCTCCTACAATGAGCAGTTCTTC	CASSSADYPSSYNEQFF
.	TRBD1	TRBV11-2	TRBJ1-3	TGTGCCAGCAGCGCGTCCATTTCAATAGGACAGGGTAGAAACACCATATATTTT	CASSASISIGQGRNTIYF
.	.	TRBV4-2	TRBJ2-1	TGTGCCAGCAGCCAGACCGGGGACTCCCCCGAGCAGTTCTTC	CASSQTGDSPEQFF
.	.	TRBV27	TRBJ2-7	TGTGCCAGCAGTTCGACAGGATCTGGGGGTTTCCGCGAGCAGTACTTC	CASSSTGSGGFREQYF
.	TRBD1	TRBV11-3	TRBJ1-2	TGTGCCAGCAGCTTAGATGGGGAGCGGCAGGGGGCTTGGAAATTCTATGGCTACACCTTC	CASSLDGERQGAWKFYGYTF
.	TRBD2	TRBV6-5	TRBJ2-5	TGTGCCAGCAGATGGGGAGGGCCCCAAGAGACCCAGTACTTC	CASRWGGPQETQYF
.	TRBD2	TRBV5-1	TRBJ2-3	TGCGCCAGCAGCTCCTTTGGGGGGGACCTCACAGATACGCAGTATTTT	CASSSFGGDLTDTQYF
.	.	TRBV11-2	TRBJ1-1	TGTGCCAGCAGCTTAGGAACGGAGATACACACTGAAGCTTTCTTT	CASSLGTEIHTEAFF
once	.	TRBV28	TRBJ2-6	TGTGCCAGCAGTTTTAGTTTAGTGTCAGGGGGGGCCAACGTCCTGACTTTC	CASSFSLVSGGANVLTF
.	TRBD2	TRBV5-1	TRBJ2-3	TGCGCCAGCAGCCTTGGACTAGCGGGGGGCACAGATACGCAGTATTTT	CASSLGLAGGTDTQYF
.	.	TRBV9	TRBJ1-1	TGTGCCAGCAGCGTAGCCCTGAGGAACACTGAAGCTTTCTTT	CASSVALRNTEAFF
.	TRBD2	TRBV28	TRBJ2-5	TGTGCCAGCAGTTTTAATAGCGGGGGCCAAGAGACCCAGTACTTC	CASSFNSGGQETQYF
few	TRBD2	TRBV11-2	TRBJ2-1	TGTGCCAGCAGCGGGGGACTAGCGGGAAGGCTAGCGTTCTTC	CASSGGLAGRLAFF
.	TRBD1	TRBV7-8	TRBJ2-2	TGTGCCAGCAGCTCACTATCCGGGACAGGGAACACCGGGGAGCTGTTTTTT	CASSSLSGTGNTGELFF
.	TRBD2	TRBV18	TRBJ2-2	TGTGCCAGCACCGGCGCGGGGGGCACCGGGGAGCTGTTTTTT	CASTGAGGTGELFF
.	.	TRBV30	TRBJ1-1	TGTGCCTGGAGTGAACCCAGTAGGAGCACTGAAGCTTTCTTT	CAWSEPSRSTEAFF
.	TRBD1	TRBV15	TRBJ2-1	TGTGCCACCAGCAAACGACAGGGAGTGGTAGTTGATGAGCAGTTCTTC	CATSKRQGVVVDEQFF
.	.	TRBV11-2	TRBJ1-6	TGTGCCAGCAGCTTACAAACTCGGGAATCACCCCTCCACTTT	CASSLQTRESPLHF
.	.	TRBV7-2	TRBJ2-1	TGTGCCAGCAGCTTAGCCCGACTATCGTCTCCGGAGCAGTTCTTC	CASSLARLSSPEQFF
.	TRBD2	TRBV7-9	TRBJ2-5	TGTGCCAGCAGCTTAGCGGCATGGACTAGCGGGAAGGAGACCCAGTACTTC	CASSLAAWTSGKETQYF
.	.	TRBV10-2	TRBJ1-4	TGCGCCAGCAGTGAGGGTCGAGCTGAAAAACTGTTTTTT	CASSEGRAEKLFF
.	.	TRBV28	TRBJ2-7	TGTGCCAGCAGCCCCGGGGGATTGGCCTACGAGCAGTACTTC	CASSPGGLAYEQYF
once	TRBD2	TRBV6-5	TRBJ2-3	TGTGCCAGCATGGCGCGGGGGTTCACAGATACGCAGTATTTT	CASMARGFTDTQYF
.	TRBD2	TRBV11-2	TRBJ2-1	TGTGCCAGCAGCTCCCCTAGGCTAGCGGGGGGGAATGAGCAGTTCTTC	CASSSPRLAGGNEQFF